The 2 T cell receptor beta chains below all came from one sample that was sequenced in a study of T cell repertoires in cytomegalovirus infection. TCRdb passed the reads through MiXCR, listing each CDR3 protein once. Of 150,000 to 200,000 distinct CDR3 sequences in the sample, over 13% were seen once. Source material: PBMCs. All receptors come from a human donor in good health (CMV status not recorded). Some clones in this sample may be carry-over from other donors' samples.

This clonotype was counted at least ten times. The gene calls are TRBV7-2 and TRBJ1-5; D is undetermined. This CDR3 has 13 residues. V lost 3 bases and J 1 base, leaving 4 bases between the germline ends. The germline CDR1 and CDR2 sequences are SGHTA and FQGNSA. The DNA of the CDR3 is TGTGCCAGCAGCTTCCCCAGCAATCAGCCCCAGCATTTT. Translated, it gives CASSFPSNQPQHF.

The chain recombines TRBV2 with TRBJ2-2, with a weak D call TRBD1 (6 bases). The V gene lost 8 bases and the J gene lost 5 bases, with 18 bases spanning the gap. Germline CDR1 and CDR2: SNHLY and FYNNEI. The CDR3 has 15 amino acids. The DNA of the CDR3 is TGTGCCAGCCGCATTACAGGGATCGGTACCGGGGAGCTGTTTTTT. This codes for CASRITGIGTGELFF.